This T cell receptor beta chain was captured by sequencing in a study of CD8+ T cells in alopecia areata. Overall study: Scalp area affected, as a percentage, set the severity score of treated patients.

cDNA reverse transcribed from extracted RNA served as the sequencing template. Using immunoSEQ multiplex PCR, the repertoire was profiled, and TCRdb retains in-frame clones only, with some absent. The data show about 180,000 clones, about 61% seen once. CDR1 is LNHNV and CDR2 is YYDKDF in the germline V gene (reference sequence). This CDR3 has 14 amino acids. V was clipped by 6 bases and J by 0 bases, with 6 bases between them. The treatment denotes: oral pan-JAK inhibitor, 5-10 mg twice daily. The J gene is TRBJ2-6, the V gene TRBV15; D ambiguous. This TCR was recovered from a human donor with alopecia areata. The sample here was CD4+ T cells sorted from blood, taken at approximately week 56, from a patient treated with tofacitinib. Here the CDR3 DNA reads TGTGCCACCAGAGTCGACTCTGGGGCCAACGTCCTGACTTTC. It translates to CATRVDSGANVLTF.